The present entry profiles one T cell receptor beta chain with its context. Additional DNA sequences in this sample encode the identical CDR3. The sample is drawn from a study of shared clonotypes between healthy human individuals. At the level of the study: Three CD4 naive, three CD4 memory, two CD8 naive and one CD8 memory plate were used per donor.

This CDR3 has 14 residues. V was clipped by 4 bases and J by 2 bases; unmatched bases: 4. Germline assignment: CDR1 MDHEN and CDR2 SYDVKM. Execution of the assay was at deep level. The table came from immunoSEQ multiplex PCR; TCRdb's copy has only in-frame clones and leaves some out. The sample includes about 2.4 million clones, roughly 93% of them seen just once. The sequenced sample consisted of naive CD4+ T cells from PBMCs. Specified subset: CD45RA+ positively selected. The TCR originated in a man between 18 and 35 years old in good health. Some clones in this sample may be carry-over from other donors' samples. This chain links TRBV28 with TRBJ2-7, with 8 bases fitting TRBD1. The CDR3 reads CASSSGQDPYEQYF. The CDR3 DNA sequence: TGTGCCAGCAGTTCGGGACAGGACCCCTACGAGCAGTACTTC.